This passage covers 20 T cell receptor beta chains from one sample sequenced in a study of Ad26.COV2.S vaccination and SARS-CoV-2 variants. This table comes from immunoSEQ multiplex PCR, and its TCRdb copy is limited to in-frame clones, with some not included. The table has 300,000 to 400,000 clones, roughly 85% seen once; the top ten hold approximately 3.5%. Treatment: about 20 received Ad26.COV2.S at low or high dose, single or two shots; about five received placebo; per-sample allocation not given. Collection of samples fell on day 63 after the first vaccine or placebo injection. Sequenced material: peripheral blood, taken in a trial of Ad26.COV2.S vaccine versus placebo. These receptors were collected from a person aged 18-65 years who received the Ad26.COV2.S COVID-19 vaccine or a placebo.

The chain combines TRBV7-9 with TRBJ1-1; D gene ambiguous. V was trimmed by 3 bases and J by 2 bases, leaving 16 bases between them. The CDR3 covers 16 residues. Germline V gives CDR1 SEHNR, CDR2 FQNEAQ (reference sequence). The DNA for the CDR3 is TGTGCCAGCAGCTTCGATATAAGGCAACCTAACACTGAAGCTTTCTTT. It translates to CASSFDIRQPNTEAFF.

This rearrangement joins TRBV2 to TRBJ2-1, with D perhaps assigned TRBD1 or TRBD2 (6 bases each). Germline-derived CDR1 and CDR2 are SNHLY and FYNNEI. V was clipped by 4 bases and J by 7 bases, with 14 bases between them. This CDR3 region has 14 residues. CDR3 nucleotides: TGTGCCAGCAGTGGTTCGCGGAGGGGGAATGAGCAGTTCTTC. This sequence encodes CASSGSRRGNEQFF.

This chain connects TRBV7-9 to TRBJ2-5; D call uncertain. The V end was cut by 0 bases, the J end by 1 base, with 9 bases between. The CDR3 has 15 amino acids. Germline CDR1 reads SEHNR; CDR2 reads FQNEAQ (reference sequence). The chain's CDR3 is CASSLAPYLQETQYF. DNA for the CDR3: TGTGCCAGCAGCTTAGCGCCCTACCTCCAAGAGACCCAGTACTTC.

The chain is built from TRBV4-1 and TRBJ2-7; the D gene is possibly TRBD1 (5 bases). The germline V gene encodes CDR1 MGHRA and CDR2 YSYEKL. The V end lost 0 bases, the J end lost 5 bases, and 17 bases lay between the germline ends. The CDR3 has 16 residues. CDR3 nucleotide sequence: TGCGCCAGCAGCCAAGACCCCAGGGCGCGACGCAACGAGCAGTACTTC. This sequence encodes CASSQDPRARRNEQYF.

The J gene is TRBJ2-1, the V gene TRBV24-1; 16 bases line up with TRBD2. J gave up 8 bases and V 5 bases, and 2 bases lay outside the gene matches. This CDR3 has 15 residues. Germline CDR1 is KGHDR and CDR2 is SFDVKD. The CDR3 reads CATSVGTSGGDEQFF. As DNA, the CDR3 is TGTGCCACCAGTGTCGGGACTAGCGGGGGGGATGAGCAGTTCTTC.

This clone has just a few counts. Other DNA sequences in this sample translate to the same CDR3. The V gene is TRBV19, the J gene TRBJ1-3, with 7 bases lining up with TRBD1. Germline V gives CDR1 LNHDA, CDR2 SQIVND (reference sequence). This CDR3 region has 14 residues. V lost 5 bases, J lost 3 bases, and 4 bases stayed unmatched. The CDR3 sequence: CASSLQGLGNTIYF. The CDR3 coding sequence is TGTGCCAGTAGTCTACAGGGGCTTGGAAACACCATATATTTT.

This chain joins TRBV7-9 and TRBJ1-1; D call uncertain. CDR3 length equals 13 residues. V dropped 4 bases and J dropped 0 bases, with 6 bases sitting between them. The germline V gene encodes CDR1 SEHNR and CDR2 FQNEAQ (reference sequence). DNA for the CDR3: TGTGCCAGCAGCTCAAATATGAACACTGAAGCTTTCTTT. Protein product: CASSSNMNTEAFF.

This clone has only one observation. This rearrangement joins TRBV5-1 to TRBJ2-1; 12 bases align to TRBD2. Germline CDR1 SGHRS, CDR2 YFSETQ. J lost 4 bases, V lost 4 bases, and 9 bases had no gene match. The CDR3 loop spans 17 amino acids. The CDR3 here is CASSHTSGRPYYNEQFF. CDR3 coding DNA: TGCGCCAGCAGCCACACTAGCGGGAGGCCCTATTACAATGAGCAGTTCTTC. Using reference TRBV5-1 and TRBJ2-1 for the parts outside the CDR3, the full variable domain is KAGVTQTPRYLIKTRGQQVTLSCSPISGHRSVSWYQQTPGQGLQFLFEYFSETQRNKGNFPGRFSGRQFSNSRSEMNVSTLELGDSALYLCASSHTSGRPYYNEQFFGPGTRLTVL.

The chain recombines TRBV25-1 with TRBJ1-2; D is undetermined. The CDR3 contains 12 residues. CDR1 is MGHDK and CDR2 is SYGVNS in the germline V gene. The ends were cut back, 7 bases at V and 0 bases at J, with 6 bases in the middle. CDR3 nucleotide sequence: TGTGCCAGCACATCTCCTAACTATGGCTACACCTTC. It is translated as CASTSPNYGYTF.

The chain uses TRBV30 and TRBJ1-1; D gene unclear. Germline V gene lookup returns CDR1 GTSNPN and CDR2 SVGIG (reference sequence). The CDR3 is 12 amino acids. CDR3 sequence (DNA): TGTGCGTCTCGCGGGGAGAACACTGAAGCTTTCTTT. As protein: CASRGENTEAFF.

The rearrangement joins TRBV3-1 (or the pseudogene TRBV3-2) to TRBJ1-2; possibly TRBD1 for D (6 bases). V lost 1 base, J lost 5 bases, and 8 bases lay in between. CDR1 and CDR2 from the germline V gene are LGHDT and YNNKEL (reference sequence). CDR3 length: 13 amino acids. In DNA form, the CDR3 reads TGTGCCAGCAGCCAAGCTGGACAGTATGGCTACACCTTC. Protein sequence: CASSQAGQYGYTF.

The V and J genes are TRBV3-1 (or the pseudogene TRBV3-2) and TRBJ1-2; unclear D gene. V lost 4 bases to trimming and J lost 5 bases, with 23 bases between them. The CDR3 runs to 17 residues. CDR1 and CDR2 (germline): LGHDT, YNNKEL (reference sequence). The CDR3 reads CASSPQPGWTFGYGYTF. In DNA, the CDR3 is TGTGCCAGCAGCCCTCAGCCTGGGTGGACCTTCGGATATGGCTACACCTTC.

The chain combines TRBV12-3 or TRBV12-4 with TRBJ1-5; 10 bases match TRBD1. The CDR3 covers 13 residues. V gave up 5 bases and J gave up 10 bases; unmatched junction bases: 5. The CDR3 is CASSRTGGGPQHF. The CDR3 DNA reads TGTGCCAGCAGTCGGACAGGGGGTGGCCCCCAGCATTTT.

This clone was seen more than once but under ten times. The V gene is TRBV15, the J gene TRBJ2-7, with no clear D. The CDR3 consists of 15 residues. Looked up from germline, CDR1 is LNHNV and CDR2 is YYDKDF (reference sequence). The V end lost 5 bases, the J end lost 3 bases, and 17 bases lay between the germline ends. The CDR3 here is CATSVGGPENYEQYF. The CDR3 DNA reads TGTGCCACCAGCGTTGGTGGGCCAGAGAACTACGAGCAGTACTTC.

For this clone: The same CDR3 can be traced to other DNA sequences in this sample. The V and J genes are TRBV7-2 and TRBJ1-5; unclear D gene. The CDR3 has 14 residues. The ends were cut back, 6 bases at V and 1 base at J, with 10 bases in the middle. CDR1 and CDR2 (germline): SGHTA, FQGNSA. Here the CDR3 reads CASSADGSNQPQHF. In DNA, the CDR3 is TGTGCCAGCAGTGCCGATGGGAGCAATCAGCCCCAGCATTTT.

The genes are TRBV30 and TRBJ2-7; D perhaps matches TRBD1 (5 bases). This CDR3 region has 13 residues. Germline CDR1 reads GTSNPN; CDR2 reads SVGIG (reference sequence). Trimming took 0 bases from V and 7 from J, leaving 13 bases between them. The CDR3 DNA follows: TGTGCCTGGAGTGTAAGCAGGGTTCGTGAGCAGTACTTC. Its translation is CAWSVSRVREQYF.

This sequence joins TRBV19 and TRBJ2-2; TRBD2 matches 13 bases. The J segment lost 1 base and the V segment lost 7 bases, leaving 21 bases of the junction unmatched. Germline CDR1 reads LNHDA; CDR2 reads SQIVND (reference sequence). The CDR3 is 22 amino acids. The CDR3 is CASTIGPFRTSGSRLNTGELFF. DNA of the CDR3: TGTGCCAGTACCATCGGCCCCTTCCGGACTAGCGGGAGCCGCTTGAACACCGGGGAGCTGTTTTTT.

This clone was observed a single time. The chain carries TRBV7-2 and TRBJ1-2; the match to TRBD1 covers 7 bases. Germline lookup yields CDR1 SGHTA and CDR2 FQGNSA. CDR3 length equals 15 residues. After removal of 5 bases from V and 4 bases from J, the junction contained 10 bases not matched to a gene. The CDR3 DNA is TGTGCCAGCAGCGTTACAACCGGGACAGCCTATGGCTACACCTTC. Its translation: CASSVTTGTAYGYTF.

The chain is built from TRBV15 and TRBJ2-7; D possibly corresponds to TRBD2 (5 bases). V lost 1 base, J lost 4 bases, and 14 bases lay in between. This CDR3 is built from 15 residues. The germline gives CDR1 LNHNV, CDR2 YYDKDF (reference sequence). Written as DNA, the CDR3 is TGTGCCACCAGCAGAGGCCCGGACCGGGGTTACGAGCAGTACTTC. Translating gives CATSRGPDRGYEQYF.

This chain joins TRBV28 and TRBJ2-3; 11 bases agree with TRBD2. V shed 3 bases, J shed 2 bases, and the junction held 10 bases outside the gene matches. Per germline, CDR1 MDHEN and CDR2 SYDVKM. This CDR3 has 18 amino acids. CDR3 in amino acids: CASSLKTSGSVLTDTQYF. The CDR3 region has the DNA TGTGCCAGCAGTTTGAAAACTAGCGGGAGCGTCCTCACAGATACGCAGTATTTT.